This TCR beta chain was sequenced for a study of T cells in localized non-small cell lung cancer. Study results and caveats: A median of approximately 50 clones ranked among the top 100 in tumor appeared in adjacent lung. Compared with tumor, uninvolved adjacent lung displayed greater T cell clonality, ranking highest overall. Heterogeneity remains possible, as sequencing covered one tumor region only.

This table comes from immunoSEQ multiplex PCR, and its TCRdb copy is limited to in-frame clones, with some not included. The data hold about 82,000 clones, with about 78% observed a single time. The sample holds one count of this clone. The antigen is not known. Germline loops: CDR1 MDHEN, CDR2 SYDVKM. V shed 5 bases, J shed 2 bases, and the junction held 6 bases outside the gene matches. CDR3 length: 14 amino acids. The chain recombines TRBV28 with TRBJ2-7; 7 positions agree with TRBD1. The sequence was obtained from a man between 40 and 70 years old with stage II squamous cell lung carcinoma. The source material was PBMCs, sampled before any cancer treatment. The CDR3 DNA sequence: TGTGCCAGCAGTCCCGGGACAGAGACCTACGAGCAGTACTTC. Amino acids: CASSPGTETYEQYF.